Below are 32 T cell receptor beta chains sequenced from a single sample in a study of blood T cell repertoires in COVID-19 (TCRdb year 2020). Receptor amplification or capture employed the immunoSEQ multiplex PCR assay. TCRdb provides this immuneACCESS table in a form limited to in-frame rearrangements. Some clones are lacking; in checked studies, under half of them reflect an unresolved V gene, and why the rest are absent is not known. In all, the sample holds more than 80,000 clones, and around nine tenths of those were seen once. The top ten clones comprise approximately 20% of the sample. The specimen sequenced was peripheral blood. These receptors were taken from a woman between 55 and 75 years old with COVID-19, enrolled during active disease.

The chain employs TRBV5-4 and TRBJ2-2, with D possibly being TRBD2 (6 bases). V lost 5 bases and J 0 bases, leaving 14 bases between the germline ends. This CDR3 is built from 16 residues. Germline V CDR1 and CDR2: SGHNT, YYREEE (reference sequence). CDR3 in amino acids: CASSRSGVANTGELFF. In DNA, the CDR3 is TGTGCCAGCAGTCGTAGCGGAGTTGCGAACACCGGGGAGCTGTTTTTT.

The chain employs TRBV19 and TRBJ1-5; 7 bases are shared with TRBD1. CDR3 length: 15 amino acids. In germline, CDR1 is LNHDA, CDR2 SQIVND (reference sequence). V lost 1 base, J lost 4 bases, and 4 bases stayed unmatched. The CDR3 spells CASSIAGQPNQPQHF. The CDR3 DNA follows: TGTGCCAGTAGTATAGCGGGACAGCCGAATCAGCCCCAGCATTTT.

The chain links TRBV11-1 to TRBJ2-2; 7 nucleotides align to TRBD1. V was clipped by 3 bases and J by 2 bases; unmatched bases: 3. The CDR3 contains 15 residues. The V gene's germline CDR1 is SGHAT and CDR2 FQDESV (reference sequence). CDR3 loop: CASSFRQGNTGELFF. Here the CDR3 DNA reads TGTGCCAGCAGCTTCAGACAGGGCAACACCGGGGAGCTGTTTTTT.

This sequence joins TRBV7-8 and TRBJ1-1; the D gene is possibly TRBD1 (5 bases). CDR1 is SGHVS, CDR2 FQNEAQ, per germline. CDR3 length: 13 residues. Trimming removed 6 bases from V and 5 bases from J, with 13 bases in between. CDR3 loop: CASRGRFDTEAFF. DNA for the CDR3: TGTGCCAGCAGGGGGCGCTTTGATACTGAAGCTTTCTTT.

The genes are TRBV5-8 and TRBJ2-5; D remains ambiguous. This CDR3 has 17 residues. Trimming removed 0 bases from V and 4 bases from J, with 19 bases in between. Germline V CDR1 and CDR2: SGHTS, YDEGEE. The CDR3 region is CASSLDGLALMGETQYF. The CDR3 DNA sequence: TGTGCCAGCAGCTTGGATGGTTTAGCTTTAATGGGAGAGACCCAGTACTTC.

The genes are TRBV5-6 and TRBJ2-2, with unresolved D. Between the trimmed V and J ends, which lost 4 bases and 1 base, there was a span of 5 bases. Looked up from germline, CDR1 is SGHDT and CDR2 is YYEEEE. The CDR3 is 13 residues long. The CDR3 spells CASSPMNTGELFF. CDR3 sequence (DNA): TGTGCCAGCAGCCCAATGAACACCGGGGAGCTGTTTTTT.

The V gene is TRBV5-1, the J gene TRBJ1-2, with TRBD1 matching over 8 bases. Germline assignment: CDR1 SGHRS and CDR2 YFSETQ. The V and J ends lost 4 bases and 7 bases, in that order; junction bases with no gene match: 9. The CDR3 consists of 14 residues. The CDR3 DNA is TGCGCCAGCAGCCAAGGCCGGACAGGGTTTGGCTACACCTTC. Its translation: CASSQGRTGFGYTF.

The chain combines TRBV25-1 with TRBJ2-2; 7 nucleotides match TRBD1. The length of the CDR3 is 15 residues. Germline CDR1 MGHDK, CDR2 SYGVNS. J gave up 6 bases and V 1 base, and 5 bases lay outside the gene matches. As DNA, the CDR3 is TGTGCCAGCAGTGAATCGGGACAGTTGGCCGGGGAGCTGTTTTTT. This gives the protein CASSESGQLAGELFF.

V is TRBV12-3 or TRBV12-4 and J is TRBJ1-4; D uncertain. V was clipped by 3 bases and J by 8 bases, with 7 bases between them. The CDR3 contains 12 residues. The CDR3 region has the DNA TGTGCCAGCAGTTTTCGGGTGGAAAAACTGTTTTTT. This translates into CASSFRVEKLFF.

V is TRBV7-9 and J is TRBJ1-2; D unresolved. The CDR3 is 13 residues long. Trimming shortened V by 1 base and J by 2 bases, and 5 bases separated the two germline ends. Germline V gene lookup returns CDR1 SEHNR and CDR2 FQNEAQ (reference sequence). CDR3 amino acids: CASSLVGNYGYTF. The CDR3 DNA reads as TGTGCCAGCAGCTTAGTCGGGAACTATGGCTACACCTTC.

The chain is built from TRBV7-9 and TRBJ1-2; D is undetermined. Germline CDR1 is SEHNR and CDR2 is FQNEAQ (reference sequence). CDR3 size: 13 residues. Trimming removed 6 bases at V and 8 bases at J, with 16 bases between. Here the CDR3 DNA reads TGTGCCAGCAGACAATACGGGGAGCGCGGCTACACCTTC. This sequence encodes CASRQYGERGYTF.

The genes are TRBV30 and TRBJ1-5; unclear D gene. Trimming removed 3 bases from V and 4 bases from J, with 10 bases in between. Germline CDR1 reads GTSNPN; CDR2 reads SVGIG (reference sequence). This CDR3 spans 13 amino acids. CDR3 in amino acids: CAWSSGRNQPQHF. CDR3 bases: TGTGCCTGGAGCTCGGGGAGAAATCAGCCCCAGCATTTT.

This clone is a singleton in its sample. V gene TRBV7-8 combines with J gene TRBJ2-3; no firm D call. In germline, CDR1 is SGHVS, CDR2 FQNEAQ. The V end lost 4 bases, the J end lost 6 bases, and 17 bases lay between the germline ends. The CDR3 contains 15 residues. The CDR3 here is CASSWRSRGGDTQYF. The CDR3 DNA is TGTGCCAGCAGCTGGCGAAGCCGCGGTGGGGATACGCAGTATTTT.

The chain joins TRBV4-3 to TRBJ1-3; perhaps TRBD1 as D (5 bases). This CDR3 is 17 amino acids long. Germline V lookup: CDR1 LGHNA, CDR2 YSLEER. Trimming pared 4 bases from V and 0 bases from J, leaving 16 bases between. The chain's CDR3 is CASSLEQQAHSGNTIYF. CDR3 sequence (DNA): TGCGCCAGCAGCCTAGAGCAACAGGCGCACTCTGGAAACACCATATATTTT.

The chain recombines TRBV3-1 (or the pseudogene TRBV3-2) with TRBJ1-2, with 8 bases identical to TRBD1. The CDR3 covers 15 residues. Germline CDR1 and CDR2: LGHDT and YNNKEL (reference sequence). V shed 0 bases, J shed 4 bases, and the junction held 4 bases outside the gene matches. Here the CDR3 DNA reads TGTGCCAGCAGCCAAGAACAGGGGGAAGGCTATGGCTACACCTTC. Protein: CASSQEQGEGYGYTF.

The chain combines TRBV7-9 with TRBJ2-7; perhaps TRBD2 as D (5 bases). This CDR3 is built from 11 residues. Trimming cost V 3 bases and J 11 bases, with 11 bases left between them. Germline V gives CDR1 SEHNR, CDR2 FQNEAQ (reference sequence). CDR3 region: CASSFAGEKYF. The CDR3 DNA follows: TGTGCCAGCAGCTTTGCCGGGGAGAAGTACTTC.

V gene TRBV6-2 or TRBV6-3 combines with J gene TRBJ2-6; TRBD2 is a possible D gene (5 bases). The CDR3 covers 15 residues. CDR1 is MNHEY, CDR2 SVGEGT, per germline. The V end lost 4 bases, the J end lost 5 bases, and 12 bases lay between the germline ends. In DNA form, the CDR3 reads TGTGCCAGCAGTTGGAGGAACGGGAGGGCCAACGTCCTGACTTTC. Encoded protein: CASSWRNGRANVLTF.

CDR3 bases: TGCGCCAGCAGCTTGGGGGACAGGGCGTCCTCACCCCTCCACTTT. Protein product: CASSLGDRASSPLHF. V usage is TRBV5-1 and J usage is TRBJ1-6, with 9 bases lining up with TRBD1. In germline, CDR1 is SGHRS, CDR2 YFSETQ. Trimming took 0 bases from V and 10 from J; bases not matched to a gene: 5. This CDR3 has 15 amino acids.

CDR3 residues: CASSDGTGRDEQFF. The CDR3 nucleotides are TGCGCCAGCAGCGATGGGACAGGTCGGGATGAGCAGTTCTTC. The chain combines TRBV5-1 with TRBJ2-1; 8 bases line up with TRBD1. The V gene end was trimmed by 4 bases and the J gene end by 8 bases; junction bases not matched to a gene: 8. Germline V gene sequence: CDR1 SGHRS, CDR2 YFSETQ. The CDR3 loop spans 14 amino acids.

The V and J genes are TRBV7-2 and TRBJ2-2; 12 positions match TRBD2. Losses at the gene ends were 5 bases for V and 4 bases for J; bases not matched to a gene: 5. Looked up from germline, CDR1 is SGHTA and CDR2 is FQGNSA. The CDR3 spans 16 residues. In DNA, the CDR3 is TGTGCCAGCAGCCTCGCGGGACTAGCGGGCACCGGGGAGCTGTTTTTT. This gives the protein CASSLAGLAGTGELFF.

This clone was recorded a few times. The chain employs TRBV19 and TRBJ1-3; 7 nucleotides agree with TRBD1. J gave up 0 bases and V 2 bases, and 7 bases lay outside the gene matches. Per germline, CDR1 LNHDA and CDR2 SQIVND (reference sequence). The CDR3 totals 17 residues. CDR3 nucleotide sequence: TGTGCCAGTAGTATAACGGCAGGGGGGAGCTCTGGAAACACCATATATTTT. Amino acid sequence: CASSITAGGSSGNTIYF.

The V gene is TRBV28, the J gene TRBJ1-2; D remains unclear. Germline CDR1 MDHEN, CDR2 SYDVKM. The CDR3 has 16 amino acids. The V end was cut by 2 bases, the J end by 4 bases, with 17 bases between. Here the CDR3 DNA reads TGTGCCAGCAGTTTAACTCTCATAGGGAGCGGCTATGGCTACACCTTC. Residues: CASSLTLIGSGYGYTF.

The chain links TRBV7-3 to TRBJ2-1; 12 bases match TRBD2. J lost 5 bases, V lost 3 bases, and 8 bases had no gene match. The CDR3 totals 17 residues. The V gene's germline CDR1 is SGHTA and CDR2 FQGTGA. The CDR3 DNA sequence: TGTGCCAGCAGCTTCGACGGACTAGCGGGGACCAACAATGAGCAGTTCTTC. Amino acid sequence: CASSFDGLAGTNNEQFF.

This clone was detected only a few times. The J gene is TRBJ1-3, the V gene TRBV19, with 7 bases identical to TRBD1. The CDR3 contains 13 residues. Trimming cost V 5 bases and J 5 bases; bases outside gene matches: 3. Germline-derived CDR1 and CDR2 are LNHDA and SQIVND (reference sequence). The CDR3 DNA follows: TGTGCCAGTAGTTCACAGGGGCGAAACACCATATATTTT. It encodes CASSSQGRNTIYF. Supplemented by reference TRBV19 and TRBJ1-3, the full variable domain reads DGGITQSPKYLFRKEGQNVTLSCEQNLNHDAMYWYRQDPGQGLRLIYYSQIVNDFQKGDIAEGYSVSREKKESFPLTVTSAQKNPTAFYLCASSSQGRNTIYFGEGSWLTVV.

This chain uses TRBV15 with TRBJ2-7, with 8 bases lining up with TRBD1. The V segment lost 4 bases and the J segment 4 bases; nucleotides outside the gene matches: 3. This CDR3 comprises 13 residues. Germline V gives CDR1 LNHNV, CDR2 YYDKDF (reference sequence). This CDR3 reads CATSTGQEYEQYF. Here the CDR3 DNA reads TGTGCCACCAGCACGGGACAGGAATACGAGCAGTACTTC. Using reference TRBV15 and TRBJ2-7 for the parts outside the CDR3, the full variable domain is DAMVIQNPRYQVTQFGKPVTLSCSQTLNHNVMYWYQQKSSQAPKLLFHYYDKDFNNEADTPDNFQSRRPNTSFCFLDIRSPGLGDTAMYLCATSTGQEYEQYFGPGTRLTVT.

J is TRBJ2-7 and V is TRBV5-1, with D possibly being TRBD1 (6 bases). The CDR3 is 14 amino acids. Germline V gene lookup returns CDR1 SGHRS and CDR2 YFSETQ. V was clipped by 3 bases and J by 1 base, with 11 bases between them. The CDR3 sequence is CASSSGQASYEQYF. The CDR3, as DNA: TGCGCCAGCAGCTCGGGACAAGCGTCCTACGAGCAGTACTTC.

The CDR3 region has the DNA TGTGCCAGCAGCTCTCAGCGGGGGGGCCGGCGGAGCACAGATACGCAGTATTTT. Its translation is CASSSQRGGRRSTDTQYF. The chain employs TRBV7-9 and TRBJ2-3; 10 bases are shared with TRBD2. This CDR3 is 18 amino acids long. V lost 4 bases to trimming and J lost 0 bases; unmatched junction nucleotides: 10. Germline lookup yields CDR1 SEHNR and CDR2 FQNEAQ (reference sequence).

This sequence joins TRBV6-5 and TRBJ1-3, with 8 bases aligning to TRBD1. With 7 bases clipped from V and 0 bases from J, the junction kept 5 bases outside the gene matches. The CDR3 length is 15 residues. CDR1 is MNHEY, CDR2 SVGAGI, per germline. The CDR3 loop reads CASMGQVNSGNTIYF. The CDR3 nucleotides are TGTGCCAGCATGGGACAGGTTAACTCTGGAAACACCATATATTTT.

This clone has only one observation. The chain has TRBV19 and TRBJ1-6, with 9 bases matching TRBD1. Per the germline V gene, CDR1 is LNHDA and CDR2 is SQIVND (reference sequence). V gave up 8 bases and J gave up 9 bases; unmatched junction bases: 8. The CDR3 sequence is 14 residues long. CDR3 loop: CASSGTGKSSPLHF. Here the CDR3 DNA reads TGTGCCAGTTCCGGGACAGGGAAAAGTTCACCCCTCCACTTT.

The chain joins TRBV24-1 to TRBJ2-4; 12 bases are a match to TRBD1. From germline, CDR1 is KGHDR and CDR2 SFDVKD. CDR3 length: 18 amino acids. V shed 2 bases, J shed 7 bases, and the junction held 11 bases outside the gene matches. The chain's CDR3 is CATSDYRDRGLRLNIQYF. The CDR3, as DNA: TGTGCCACCAGTGATTACCGGGACAGGGGGCTTCGTTTGAACATTCAGTACTTC.

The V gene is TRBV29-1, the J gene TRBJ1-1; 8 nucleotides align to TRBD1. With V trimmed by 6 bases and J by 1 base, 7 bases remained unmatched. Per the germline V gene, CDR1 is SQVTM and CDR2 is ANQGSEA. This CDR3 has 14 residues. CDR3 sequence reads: CSVLRQGANTEAFF. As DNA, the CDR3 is TGCAGCGTCCTCCGGCAGGGGGCGAACACTGAAGCTTTCTTT. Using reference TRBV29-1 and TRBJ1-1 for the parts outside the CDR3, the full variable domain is SAVISQKPSRDICQRGTSLTIQCQVDSQVTMMFWYRQQPGQSLTLIATANQGSEATYESGFVIDKFPISRPNLTFSTLTVSNMSPEDSSIYLCSVLRQGANTEAFFGQGTRLTVV.

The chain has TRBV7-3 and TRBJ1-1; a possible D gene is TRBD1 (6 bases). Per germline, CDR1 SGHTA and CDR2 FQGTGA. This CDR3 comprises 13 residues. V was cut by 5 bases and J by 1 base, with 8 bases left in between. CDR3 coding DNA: TGTGCCAGCAGCAAACAGGGGAACACTGAAGCTTTCTTT. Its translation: CASSKQGNTEAFF. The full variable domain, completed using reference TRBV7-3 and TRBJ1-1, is GAGVSQTPSNKVTEKGKYVELRCDPISGHTALYWYRQSLGQGPEFLIYFQGTGAADDSGLPNDRFFAVRPEGSVSTLKIQRTERGDSAVYLCASSKQGNTEAFFGQGTRLTVV.